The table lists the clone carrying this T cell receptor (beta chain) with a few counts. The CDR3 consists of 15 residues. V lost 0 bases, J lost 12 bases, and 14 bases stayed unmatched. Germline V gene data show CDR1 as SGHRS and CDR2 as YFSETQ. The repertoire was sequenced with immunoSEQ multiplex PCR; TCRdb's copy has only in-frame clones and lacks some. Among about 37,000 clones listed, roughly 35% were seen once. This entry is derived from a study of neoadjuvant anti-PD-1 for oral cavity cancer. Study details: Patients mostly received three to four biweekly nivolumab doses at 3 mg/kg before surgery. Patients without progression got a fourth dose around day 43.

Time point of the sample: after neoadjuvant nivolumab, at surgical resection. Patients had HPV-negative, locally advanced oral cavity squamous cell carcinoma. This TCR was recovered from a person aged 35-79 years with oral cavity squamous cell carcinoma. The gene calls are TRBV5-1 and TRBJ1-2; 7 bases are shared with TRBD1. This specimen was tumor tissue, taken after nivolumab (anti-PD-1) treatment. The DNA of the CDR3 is TGCGCCAGCAGCTTGGCATCTCGGGGACAGCAGATCCACACCTTC. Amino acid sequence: CASSLASRGQQIHTF. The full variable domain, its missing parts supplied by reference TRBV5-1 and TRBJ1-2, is KAGVTQTPRYLIKTRGQQVTLSCSPISGHRSVSWYQQTPGQGLQFLFEYFSETQRNKGNFPGRFSGRQFSNSRSEMNVSTLELGDSALYLCASSLASRGQQIHTFGSGTRLTVV.